The 31 T cell receptor beta chains listed next were all sequenced from one sample in a study of T-cell reconstitution after alpha-beta-depleted transplantation in children. Unique molecular identifiers featured in how the TCRbeta library was prepared. TCRdb fed the PCR reads into MiXCR, producing one record per CDR3 protein. This sample has 75,000 to 100,000 distinct CDR3 sequences, with about 8% found just once. The material was PBMCs from the stem cell graft donor, obtained from the stem cell graft. These receptors originate from a human donor who donated a stem cell graft to a child with congenital amegakaryocytic thrombocytopenia.

This clonotype has at least ten counts. J is TRBJ1-3 and V is TRBV7-2; D is unresolved. The V end lost 2 bases, the J end lost 8 bases, and 10 bases lay between the germline ends. Germline V gene sequence: CDR1 SGHTA, CDR2 FQGNSA. This CDR3 has 13 amino acids. CDR3 residues: CASSLRKAHTIYF. CDR3 coding DNA: TGTGCCAGCAGCTTAAGAAAAGCTCACACCATATATTTT.

There are many counts of this clonotype. The chain uses TRBV6-6 and TRBJ1-1; D possibly corresponds to TRBD1 (6 bases). The CDR3 sequence is 12 residues long. V lost 4 bases to trimming and J lost 6 bases, with 9 bases between them. The V gene's germline CDR1 is MNHNY and CDR2 SVGAGI (reference sequence). The CDR3 sequence: CASSSGVSEAFF. The CDR3 DNA follows: TGTGCCAGCAGTTCAGGGGTCTCTGAAGCTTTCTTT.

In this sample, this clonotype turned up many times. The rearrangement uses TRBV5-5 and TRBJ1-1, with a weak D call TRBD1 (5 bases). With 2 bases removed from V and 5 bases from J, the gap between germline ends came to 13 bases. CDR3 size: 14 residues. Germline lookup yields CDR1 SGHKS and CDR2 YYEKEE (reference sequence). The CDR3 loop is CASSFGTTGTEAFF. The CDR3 nucleotides read TGTGCCAGCAGCTTTGGGACTACGGGGACTGAAGCTTTCTTT.

This clonotype was recorded at least ten times. This rearrangement joins TRBV20-1 to TRBJ1-6; TRBD1 matches 7 bases. With V trimmed by 0 bases and J by 5 bases, 4 bases remained unmatched. The CDR3 extends over 15 amino acids. Per germline, CDR1 DFQATT and CDR2 SNEGSKA (reference sequence). CDR3 protein: CSAREPGQNNSPLHF. The DNA for the CDR3 is TGCAGTGCTAGAGAACCGGGACAGAATAATTCACCCCTCCACTTT.

This clonotype was observed at least ten times. The gene calls are TRBV5-6 and TRBJ2-5, with TRBD1 identical over 9 bases. Germline CDR1 SGHDT, CDR2 YYEEEE. With V trimmed by 1 base and J by 5 bases, 6 bases remained unmatched. The CDR3 spans 15 residues. CDR3 loop: CASSLSRQGGETQYF. CDR3 DNA: TGTGCCAGCAGCTTGTCGAGACAGGGGGGTGAGACCCAGTACTTC.

This clonotype was recorded at least ten times. This sequence joins TRBV10-3 and TRBJ2-3, with D tentatively TRBD2 (5 bases). This CDR3 region has 12 residues. V was pared by 4 bases and J by 3 bases, with 5 bases between. Germline V gene lookup returns CDR1 ENHRY and CDR2 SYGVKD. CDR3 coding DNA: TGTGCCATCAGTGTAGCGACAGATACGCAGTATTTT. Translated: CAISVATDTQYF.

Comments on this clonotype: The final CDR3 position lacks the conserved phenylalanine or tryptophan, pointing to a likely read error. This chain joins TRBV5-5 and TRBJ1-3; no clear D gene. Looked up from germline, CDR1 is SGHKS and CDR2 is YYEKEE (reference sequence). Trimming pared 5 bases from V and 0 bases from J, leaving 15 bases between. The CDR3 loop spans 16 amino acids. CDR3 nucleotides: TGTGCCAGCAGTTCTCGACCGCACACCTCTGGAAACACCATATATTTG. Protein sequence: CASSSRPHTSGNTIYL.

This clonotype was seen at least ten times. V and J are TRBV7-8 and TRBJ2-3; the D is unclear. Germline V gene data show CDR1 as SGHVS and CDR2 as FQNEAQ. Trimming took 4 bases from V and 5 from J, leaving 19 bases between them. CDR3 size: 16 residues. CDR3 in DNA: TGTGCCAGCAGCTCATACCGACTCCCCCGCGGAGATACGCAGTATTTT. Protein sequence: CASSSYRLPRGDTQYF.

CDR3 amino acids: CASSYGRAGGSTNEQFF. CDR3 coding DNA: TGTGCCAGCAGTTACGGTCGGGCGGGAGGGAGCACCAATGAGCAGTTCTTC. The chain carries TRBV6-5 and TRBJ2-1, with 9 positions matching TRBD2. This CDR3 spans 17 amino acids. Germline CDR1 is MNHEY and CDR2 is SVGAGI. Trimming cost V 2 bases and J 6 bases; bases outside gene matches: 11.

This clonotype has at least ten counts. The chain uses TRBV20-1 and TRBJ2-5; D is perhaps TRBD1 (7 bases). Germline V gene sequence: CDR1 DFQATT, CDR2 SNEGSKA (reference sequence). CDR3 size: 13 residues. The V and J ends lost 6 bases and 7 bases respectively, with 18 bases between them. The CDR3 region is CSAEGQHFGTQYF. Written as DNA, the CDR3 is TGCAGTGCGGAGGGACAGCACTTCGGGACCCAGTACTTC.

This clonotype appeared many times. V is TRBV7-2 and J is TRBJ1-5; D gene unclear. CDR1 is SGHTA, CDR2 FQGNSA, per germline. This CDR3 has 15 amino acids. The V and J ends lost 1 base and 8 bases respectively, with 15 bases between them. For the CDR3, the DNA is TGTGCCAGCAGCTTAGTTACCGGACGGGGTGAGCCCCAGCATTTT. This translates into CASSLVTGRGEPQHF.

In this sample, this clonotype turned up many times. The rearrangement uses TRBV29-1 and TRBJ2-1, with 10 bases matching TRBD1. Germline trimming cut 7 bases from V and 7 bases from J; bases unmatched to any gene: 7. The CDR3 runs 13 residues. Per the germline V gene, CDR1 is SQVTM and CDR2 is ANQGSEA. The CDR3 DNA reads as TGCAGCGCGAGACAGGGGGCGGGAAATGAGCAGTTCTTC. This gives the protein CSARQGAGNEQFF.

The chain has TRBV19 and TRBJ2-1; D possibly uses TRBD1 or TRBD2 (5 bases each). The CDR3 consists of 15 residues. Germline V gives CDR1 LNHDA, CDR2 SQIVND (reference sequence). V lost 8 bases and J 2 bases, leaving 16 bases between the germline ends. CDR3 amino acids: CASGYRDLPYNEQFF. The CDR3 DNA sequence: TGTGCCAGTGGATACCGGGACCTCCCCTACAATGAGCAGTTCTTC.

This clonotype was recorded many times. The V gene is TRBV12-3 or TRBV12-4, the J gene TRBJ2-5, with D perhaps TRBD1 or TRBD2 (6 bases each). The CDR3 contains 15 residues. Trimming cost V 5 bases and J 2 bases, with 15 bases left between them. CDR3 sequence (DNA): TGTGCCAGCAGTCCCCCGGGGGCCCGACAAGAGACCCAGTACTTC. Protein sequence: CASSPPGARQETQYF.

This clonotype was counted a few times. This may be a read error: a much more frequent sequence differs by one nucleotide. The V call is TRBV2, the J call TRBJ1-1; 10 bases are shared with TRBD1. The CDR3 contains 12 residues. Germline CDR1 is SNHLY and CDR2 is FYNNEI. J gave up 14 bases and V 6 bases, and 9 bases lay outside the gene matches. The CDR3 DNA is TGTGCCAGCAGCGGGGGGGACAGGGGTGCCTTCTTT. Translating gives CASSGGDRGAFF.

This clonotype occurred many times. The chain joins TRBV7-2 to TRBJ2-4, with 7 nucleotides matching TRBD2. The V and J ends lost 3 bases and 2 bases, in that order; junction bases with no gene match: 1. Per the germline V gene, CDR1 is SGHTA and CDR2 is FQGNSA. The CDR3 has 14 amino acids. The chain's CDR3 is CASSLGGTKNIQYF. The CDR3 bases are TGTGCCAGCAGCTTGGGGGGGACCAAAAACATTCAGTACTTC.

This clonotype was counted many times. This chain joins TRBV5-1 and TRBJ2-7, with a tentative D call TRBD2 (6 bases). The CDR3 contains 16 residues. The germline V gene encodes CDR1 SGHRS and CDR2 YFSETQ. V shed 4 bases and J shed 1 base, with 18 bases lying between them. The CDR3 protein is CASSPEGSGPSYEQYF. The CDR3 region has the DNA TGCGCCAGCAGCCCGGAGGGTAGCGGACCTTCCTACGAGCAGTACTTC.

The table lists this clonotype with many counts. The genes are TRBV4-2 and TRBJ2-1; 11 bases map to TRBD2. V was clipped by 1 base and J by 5 bases; unmatched bases: 4. The CDR3 is made up of 16 amino acids. Per germline, CDR1 LGHNA and CDR2 YNFKEQ. The CDR3 spells CASSQVGTSGNNEQFF. DNA for the CDR3: TGTGCCAGCAGCCAAGTAGGGACTAGCGGCAACAATGAGCAGTTCTTC.

This clonotype has a count of ten or more. The J gene is TRBJ2-3, the V gene TRBV4-2; 8 bases agree with TRBD1. The germline V gene encodes CDR1 LGHNA and CDR2 YNFKEQ. There are 16 residues in the CDR3. J lost 6 bases, V lost 0 bases, and 8 bases had no gene match. The CDR3 nucleotides read TGTGCCAGCAGCCAAGATTTCGGGACAGGTCCTGATACGCAGTATTTT. It encodes CASSQDFGTGPDTQYF.

This clonotype showed up many times. The chain combines TRBV5-1 with TRBJ1-2; D is ambiguous. This CDR3 spans 14 amino acids. The germline V gene encodes CDR1 SGHRS and CDR2 YFSETQ. V gave up 4 bases and J gave up 8 bases, with 18 bases separating them. This chain's CDR3 is CASSQTGPREGYTF. DNA for the CDR3: TGCGCCAGCAGCCAAACCGGGCCGCGGGAGGGCTACACCTTC.

This clonotype was counted ten times or more. V is TRBV28 and J is TRBJ1-2, with D perhaps TRBD1 (5 bases). The CDR3 spans 13 residues. CDR1 MDHEN and CDR2 SYDVKM come from the germline V gene. V was shortened by 8 bases and J by 7 bases, with 17 bases between the two germline ends. The CDR3 protein is CASGNMGGLGYTF. As DNA, the CDR3 is TGTGCCAGCGGGAACATGGGGGGTCTTGGCTACACCTTC.

The V call is TRBV11-2, the J call TRBJ2-2; D perhaps matches TRBD2 (6 bases). Germline CDR1 SGHAT, CDR2 FQNNGV. The CDR3 spans 15 residues. Between the trimmed V and J ends, which lost 8 bases and 5 bases, there was a span of 18 bases. The CDR3: CASQDLANLTGELFF. CDR3 nucleotides: TGTGCCAGCCAAGATCTAGCGAACCTAACCGGGGAGCTGTTTTTT.

The chain is built from TRBV18 and TRBJ2-4, with a weak D call TRBD2 (6 bases). Between the trimmed V and J ends, which lost 4 bases and 5 bases, there was a span of 15 bases. The germline CDR1 and CDR2 sequences are KGHSH and LQKENI. The CDR3 covers 15 residues. CDR3 loop: CASSRSMGGENIQYF. The CDR3 DNA sequence: TGTGCCAGCTCACGTTCAATGGGGGGAGAAAACATTCAGTACTTC.

This clonotype was seen many times. V gene TRBV5-1 combines with J gene TRBJ2-5; 7 bases line up with TRBD2. Per the germline V gene, CDR1 is SGHRS and CDR2 is YFSETQ. V was clipped by 4 bases and J by 2 bases; unmatched bases: 5. The CDR3 length is 14 residues. DNA of the CDR3: TGCGCCAGCAGCCCTAGCGGCAATCAAGAGACCCAGTACTTC. Protein: CASSPSGNQETQYF. Full variable domain (rest looked up from reference TRBV5-1 and TRBJ2-5): KAGVTQTPRYLIKTRGQQVTLSCSPISGHRSVSWYQQTPGQGLQFLFEYFSETQRNKGNFPGRFSGRQFSNSRSEMNVSTLELGDSALYLCASSPSGNQETQYFGPGTRLLVL.

This clonotype was seen ten or more times. At one boundary the junction diverges from the germline segment, which might be a read error. V is TRBV9 and J is TRBJ2-1; tentative D call: TRBD2 (5 bases). The germline V gene encodes CDR1 SGDLS and CDR2 YYNGEE. The CDR3 covers 16 residues. The CDR3 DNA is TGTGCCAGCAGCGTAGTGGCGGGTCTCTCCCACAATGAGCAGTTCTTC. Residues: CASSVVAGLSHNEQFF. The complete variable domain, with remaining parts taken from reference TRBV9 and TRBJ2-1, reads DSGVTQTPKHLITATGQRVTLRCSPRSGDLSVYWYQQSLDQGLQFLIQYYNGEERAKGNILERFSAQQFPDLHSELNLSSLELGDSALYFCASSVVAGLSHNEQFFGPGTRLTVL.

Ten or more counts support this clonotype. The gene calls are TRBV7-8 and TRBJ1-3; no clear D. V lost 3 bases and J lost 1, with 13 bases in between. CDR3 length: 16 residues. The germline CDR1 and CDR2 sequences are SGHVS and FQNEAQ. The CDR3 region is CASSFLQRSSGNTIYF. The CDR3 nucleotides are TGTGCCAGCAGCTTTTTACAAAGGTCGTCTGGAAACACCATATATTTT.

The sample holds many counts of this clonotype. V and J are TRBV7-2 and TRBJ2-7; D uncertain. Trimming removed 2 bases at V and 2 bases at J, with 10 bases between. The CDR3 is 14 amino acids. From germline, CDR1 is SGHTA and CDR2 FQGNSA. CDR3 DNA: TGTGCCAGCAGCTTATTAGGGCCGACCTACGAGCAGTACTTC. Protein sequence: CASSLLGPTYEQYF.

This clonotype appeared many times. The V and J genes are TRBV7-2 and TRBJ2-3; TRBD2 aligns across 12 bases. The germline V gene has CDR1 SGHTA and CDR2 FQGNSA. With 1 base clipped from V and 4 bases from J, the junction kept 3 bases outside the gene matches. The CDR3 contains 16 residues. CDR3 region: CASSLDTSGRSDTQYF. The DNA for the CDR3 is TGTGCCAGCAGCTTAGATACTAGCGGGAGGTCAGATACGCAGTATTTT.

This chain joins TRBV27 and TRBJ2-7, with TRBD2 matching 10 bases. There are 14 residues in the CDR3. Germline V gives CDR1 MNHEY, CDR2 SMNVEV (reference sequence). The trim removed 6 bases at V and 4 bases at J, leaving 6 bases unmatched. CDR3 sequence reads: CASRRLAGDYEQYF. The CDR3 nucleotides are TGTGCCAGCAGACGACTAGCGGGCGATTACGAGCAGTACTTC.

This clonotype appeared many times. The chain is built from TRBV7-7 and TRBJ2-1, with 13 positions matching TRBD2. Germline values: CDR1 SSHAT, CDR2 FNYEAQ (reference sequence). V lost 5 bases, J lost 8 bases, and 6 bases stayed unmatched. The CDR3 has 15 residues. CDR3 protein: CASSQLAGGPHEQFF. The CDR3 region has the DNA TGTGCCAGCAGCCAACTAGCGGGGGGGCCCCATGAGCAGTTCTTC.

The sample holds many counts of this clonotype. The chain is built from TRBV7-2 and TRBJ2-7; D is ambiguous. CDR1 and CDR2 (germline): SGHTA, FQGNSA. V lost 5 bases and J 6 bases, leaving 20 bases between the germline ends. This CDR3 is 15 amino acids long. CDR3 sequence (DNA): TGTGCCAGCAGCCCCTCTGCAGGTAGAATTCGCGAGCAGTACTTC. Amino acid sequence: CASSPSAGRIREQYF.